These 27 T cell receptor beta chains share one sample of origin, sequenced in a study of cytomegalovirus exposure and HLA in healthy donors. Amplification used 60 Vbeta primers and 13 Jbeta primers. Assay: immunoSEQ multiplex PCR; the TCRdb copy retains only in-frame clones and omits some. The data include tens of thousands of clones; the top ten clones carry approximately 1.4%. The sequencing input was PBMCs. Receptors were obtained from a man aged 30 to 45 in good health and CMV-seronegative.

The rearrangement joins TRBV5-8 to TRBJ2-7; 12 bases match TRBD1. V lost 4 bases and J lost 2; bases outside the gene matches: 13. The CDR3 runs to 18 residues. Per germline, CDR1 SGHTS and CDR2 YDEGEE. The CDR3: CASSPGTGGQVNTYEQYF. The CDR3 bases are TGTGCCAGCAGCCCCGGGACAGGGGGCCAAGTTAATACCTACGAGCAGTACTTC.

The chain combines TRBV5-4 with TRBJ2-3, with D possibly being TRBD2 (6 bases). The germline V gene encodes CDR1 SGHNT and CDR2 YYREEE (reference sequence). V lost 2 bases to trimming and J lost 4 bases, with 14 bases between them. The CDR3 contains 15 residues. The CDR3 sequence: CASSLTGTSPDTQYF. The CDR3 nucleotides are TGTGCCAGCAGCTTAACGGGGACTTCCCCAGATACGCAGTATTTT.

The chain carries TRBV6-1 and TRBJ1-6, with a tentative D call TRBD1 (6 bases). Germline V gene sequence: CDR1 MNHNS, CDR2 SASEGT. The germline V and J ends were trimmed by 2 bases and 10 bases, with 15 bases remaining between them. The CDR3 extends over 15 amino acids. CDR3 coding DNA: TGTGCCAGCAGTGAACTCAGGGGCCCGGGGTCACCCCTCCACTTT. Translation: CASSELRGPGSPLHF.

The V and J genes are TRBV7-2 and TRBJ2-5; 11 nucleotides agree with TRBD2. Germline V gene sequence: CDR1 SGHTA, CDR2 FQGNSA. The CDR3 is 15 residues long. V was clipped by 8 bases and J by 5 bases; unmatched bases: 10. Here the CDR3 reads CASGSTSGSWETQYF. The DNA for the CDR3 is TGTGCCAGCGGCTCAACTAGCGGGAGCTGGGAGACCCAGTACTTC.

The genes are TRBV5-4 and TRBJ2-5; perhaps TRBD1 as D (6 bases). CDR1 and CDR2 from the germline V gene are SGHNT and YYREEE (reference sequence). Trimming pared 4 bases from V and 5 bases from J, leaving 12 bases between. This CDR3 has 13 residues. CDR3 nucleotide sequence: TGTGCCAGCAGCACGCAAAGGGGGGAGACCCAGTACTTC. This sequence encodes CASSTQRGETQYF.

As regards this clone: At the DNA level, this CDR3 is encoded by other sequences in the same sample as well. The chain employs TRBV4-2 and TRBJ2-7; 13 bases line up with TRBD2. CDR1 LGHNA and CDR2 YNFKEQ come from the germline V gene. V trimming: 1 base; J trimming: 3 bases; junction bases outside the gene matches: 0. CDR3 length: 15 amino acids. CDR3 sequence reads: CASSQGLAGGYEQYF. The CDR3 DNA is TGTGCCAGCAGCCAAGGACTAGCGGGAGGCTACGAGCAGTACTTC.

With respect to this clone: One junction end disagrees with the germline gene, perhaps due to a read error. The rearrangement uses TRBV6-5 and TRBJ1-2; tentative D call: TRBD1 (6 bases). The CDR3 runs 13 residues. Germline CDR1 reads MNHEY; CDR2 reads SVGAGI. CDR3 nucleotides: TGTGCCAGCAGTTACGCCTCGGGACAACTCCTACTTTTC. It yields the protein CASSYASGQLLLF.

The CDR3 spells CASRTSSGRVDTQYF. In DNA, the CDR3 is TGTGCCAGTAGGACCTCTAGCGGGAGAGTGGATACGCAGTATTTT. This chain joins TRBV19 and TRBJ2-3, with 10 positions matching TRBD2. CDR1 is LNHDA and CDR2 is SQIVND in the germline V gene (reference sequence). V shed 6 bases, J shed 6 bases, and the junction held 9 bases outside the gene matches. The CDR3 is made up of 15 amino acids. Together with reference TRBV19 and TRBJ2-3, the CDR3 gives the full variable domain: DGGITQSPKYLFRKEGQNVTLSCEQNLNHDAMYWYRQDPGQGLRLIYYSQIVNDFQKGDIAEGYSVSREKKESFPLTVTSAQKNPTAFYLCASRTSSGRVDTQYFGPGTRLTVL.

The rearrangement uses TRBV4-3 and TRBJ1-2; maybe TRBD1 (6 bases). Germline CDR1 is LGHNA and CDR2 is YSLEER. The V and J ends lost 0 bases and 8 bases respectively, with 19 bases between them. The CDR3 spans 16 residues. The CDR3 DNA sequence: TGCGCCAGCAGCCAAGAAATAGCGCAGGGGCTCGGGGGCTACACCTTC. Amino acid sequence: CASSQEIAQGLGGYTF.

The chain carries TRBV2 and TRBJ2-7, with D perhaps matching TRBD1 (6 bases). The CDR3 loop spans 14 amino acids. Germline values: CDR1 SNHLY, CDR2 FYNNEI. The germline V and J ends were trimmed by 9 bases and 5 bases, with 20 bases remaining between them. This CDR3 reads CASHPGTSRNEQYF. The CDR3 DNA follows: TGTGCCAGTCACCCCGGGACAAGTCGAAACGAGCAGTACTTC.

The rearrangement joins TRBV4-1 to TRBJ2-3, with no clear D. From germline, CDR1 is MGHRA and CDR2 YSYEKL. The CDR3 has 15 residues. With 1 base removed from V and 0 bases from J, the gap between germline ends came to 8 bases. CDR3 in DNA: TGCGCCAGCAGCCAAGTTGGGCTTAGCACAGATACGCAGTATTTT. Protein product: CASSQVGLSTDTQYF.

The chain couples TRBV16 to TRBJ1-1, with a tentative D call TRBD1 (6 bases). Per the germline V gene, CDR1 is KGHSY and CDR2 is FQNENV. This CDR3 has 14 residues. The ends were cut back, 7 bases at V and 5 bases at J, with 17 bases in the middle. The chain's CDR3 is CASTLTGRRTEAFF. For the CDR3, the DNA is TGTGCCAGCACCTTAACAGGGCGGCGGACTGAAGCTTTCTTT.

The rearrangement uses TRBV11-3 and TRBJ1-1; D is uncertain. V was clipped by 3 bases and J by 0 bases, with 5 bases between them. CDR1 and CDR2 from the germline V gene are SGHNT and YENEEA. CDR3 length: 13 amino acids. This CDR3 reads CASSFDLNTEAFF. The CDR3 DNA follows: TGTGCCAGCAGCTTCGACTTGAACACTGAAGCTTTCTTT. Full variable domain (outside the CDR3, taken from reference TRBV11-3 and TRBJ1-1): EAGVVQSPRYKIIEKKQPVAFWCNPISGHNTLYWYLQNLGQGPELLIRYENEEAVDDSQLPKDRFSAERLKGVDSTLKIQPAELGDSAVYLCASSFDLNTEAFFGQGTRLTVV.

This chain links TRBV7-9 with TRBJ1-1, with D unclear. This CDR3 comprises 16 residues. CDR1 and CDR2 from the germline V gene are SEHNR and FQNEAQ (reference sequence). Trimming cost V 2 bases and J 1 base, with 14 bases left between them. The CDR3 loop is CASSLSRGRANTEAFF. CDR3 DNA sequence: TGTGCCAGCAGCTTAAGCCGGGGAAGGGCGAACACTGAAGCTTTCTTT.

The chain joins TRBV5-1 to TRBJ2-2, with 12 bases identical to TRBD2. Per the germline V gene, CDR1 is SGHRS and CDR2 is YFSETQ. The CDR3 is made up of 16 amino acids. The V and J ends lost 4 bases and 4 bases, in that order; junction bases with no gene match: 5. The CDR3 nucleotides read TGCGCCAGCAGCGGGGGACTAGCGGGTTCCACCGGGGAGCTGTTTTTT. Translated: CASSGGLAGSTGELFF.

The rearrangement joins TRBV6-5 to TRBJ2-3; a weak D match, TRBD2 (5 bases). The CDR3 covers 15 residues. V was shortened by 0 bases and J by 2 bases, with 9 bases between the two germline ends. The germline V gene has CDR1 MNHEY and CDR2 SVGAGI. CDR3 nucleotide sequence: TGTGCCAGCAGTTACTCGGCGGACTCCACAGATACGCAGTATTTT. This gives the protein CASSYSADSTDTQYF.

The rearrangement joins TRBV29-1 to TRBJ2-7; TRBD2 agrees at 10 bases. There are 13 residues in the CDR3. Unmatched junction bases numbered 8, after V lost 7 bases and J lost 5 bases. The germline V gene encodes CDR1 SQVTM and CDR2 ANQGSEA. In nucleotides, the CDR3 is TGCAGCGGACTAGCGGGTCCCGCTAACGAGCAGTACTTC. Translation: CSGLAGPANEQYF.

V usage is TRBV4-1 and J usage is TRBJ1-1, with D maybe TRBD1 (6 bases). Germline V gives CDR1 MGHRA, CDR2 YSYEKL. The CDR3 runs to 14 residues. Trimming left V 0 bases short and J 2 bases short, with 7 bases between. CDR3 residues: CASSQEGGNTEAFF. CDR3 in DNA: TGCGCCAGCAGCCAAGAAGGGGGAAACACTGAAGCTTTCTTT.

For the CDR3, the DNA is TGTGCCAGCAGTTACTCATCGGGACAGGGAGGTCAGCCCCAGCATTTT. This translates into CASSYSSGQGGQPQHF. The chain uses TRBV6-5 and TRBJ1-5, with 9 positions matching TRBD1. In germline, CDR1 is MNHEY, CDR2 SVGAGI. Trimming took 0 bases from V and 6 from J; bases not matched to a gene: 6. CDR3 length: 16 amino acids.

The chain uses TRBV9 and TRBJ2-7, with 10 bases lining up with TRBD2. This CDR3 is 16 amino acids long. Losses at the gene ends were 0 bases for V and 5 bases for J; bases not matched to a gene: 8. CDR1 is SGDLS, CDR2 YYNGEE, per germline. The CDR3 DNA reads TGTGCCAGCAGCGTAGAGGGAGCGGGAGGGTTTGACGAGCAGTACTTC. Its translation is CASSVEGAGGFDEQYF.

The chain uses TRBV13 and TRBJ2-1; TRBD2 agrees at 7 bases. V lost 7 bases, J lost 7 bases, and 16 bases stayed unmatched. The CDR3 extends over 16 amino acids. Germline CDR1 PRHDT, CDR2 FYEKMQ (reference sequence). This CDR3 reads CASIPSEGGRRNEQFF. CDR3 nucleotides: TGTGCCAGCATCCCATCCGAGGGCGGGAGACGGAATGAGCAGTTCTTC.

The chain has TRBV2 and TRBJ1-2; TRBD1 agrees at 9 bases. Germline V lookup: CDR1 SNHLY, CDR2 FYNNEI. The CDR3 is 13 amino acids. The trim removed 6 bases at V and 8 bases at J, leaving 7 bases unmatched. CDR3 sequence: CASRAGTGFGYTF. CDR3 nucleotides: TGTGCCAGCAGAGCCGGGACAGGGTTCGGCTACACCTTC.

J is TRBJ2-7 and V is TRBV30; TRBD2 might be the D (7 bases). V was pared by 3 bases and J by 2 bases, with 8 bases between. Looked up from germline, CDR1 is GTSNPN and CDR2 is SVGIG (reference sequence). This CDR3 is built from 12 residues. The CDR3 is CAWSGGPYEQYF. The CDR3 DNA sequence: TGTGCCTGGAGCGGGGGGCCCTACGAGCAGTACTTC.

This chain connects TRBV9 to TRBJ2-1, with D possibly being TRBD2 (5 bases). Trimming left V 0 bases short and J 5 bases short, with 21 bases between. CDR1 is SGDLS and CDR2 is YYNGEE in the germline V gene. This CDR3 spans 18 amino acids. In nucleotides, the CDR3 is TGTGCCAGCAGCGTAGCCAGACCTAGCCCTTTAATGCACAATGAGCAGTTCTTC. This encodes CASSVARPSPLMHNEQFF.

V and J are TRBV6-5 and TRBJ2-5, with 8 bases lining up with TRBD2. V dropped 1 base and J dropped 5; count of bases not matched to a gene: 6. This CDR3 is 15 amino acids long. Germline CDR1 MNHEY, CDR2 SVGAGI. The CDR3 DNA is TGTGCCAGCAGTTACTGGGCCCCGGGGGGGGAGACCCAGTACTTC. This codes for CASSYWAPGGETQYF.

The chain combines TRBV4-3 with TRBJ2-5; 9 positions agree with TRBD1. The length of the CDR3 is 16 residues. Germline assignment: CDR1 LGHNA and CDR2 YSLEER. J was trimmed by 2 bases and V by 3 bases; bases with no gene match: 7. As DNA, the CDR3 is TGCGCCAGCAGCCACCTGGGACAGGGCGCACAAGAGACCCAGTACTTC. Residues: CASSHLGQGAQETQYF.

The chain has TRBV29-1 and TRBJ2-7; 12 nucleotides align to TRBD2. The CDR3 loop spans 15 amino acids. The ends lost 6 bases at V and 2 bases at J; junction bases unmatched: 8. Germline CDR1 and CDR2: SQVTM and ANQGSEA. CDR3 amino acids: CSVKTSGSGPYEQYF. The CDR3 nucleotides read TGCAGCGTCAAGACTAGCGGGAGTGGCCCCTACGAGCAGTACTTC.